The 15 T cell receptor beta chains in this list originate from one sample, sequenced in a study of Graves' ophthalmopathy and Graves' hyperthyroidism. RNA transcripts yielded amplified TCR beta CDR3 regions. Scientists carried out first-round RT-PCR using HTBI primers and then a second-round multiplex PCR. TCRdb analysed the multiplex PCR reads with MiXCR anew, one entry per CDR3 protein. The repertoire holds around 670,000 distinct CDR3 sequences, 35% to 50% seen once, with around 40% in the top ten. Sequencing was carried out using peripheral blood. These receptor sequences come from an adult man with Graves' ophthalmopathy.

This chain links TRBV6-5 with TRBJ2-7; 7 nucleotides match TRBD1. Germline CDR1 and CDR2: MNHEY and SVGAGI. V dropped 9 bases and J dropped 5; count of bases not matched to a gene: 13. The CDR3 covers 14 residues. CDR3: CASISTGAFHEQYF. DNA of the CDR3: TGTGCCAGTATTAGTACAGGGGCGTTCCACGAGCAGTACTTC.

V is TRBV7-9 and J is TRBJ1-2; TRBD1 matches at 9 bases. Germline V gene lookup returns CDR1 SEHNR and CDR2 FQNEAQ (reference sequence). The CDR3 contains 12 residues. J was trimmed by 4 bases and V by 8 bases; bases with no gene match: 2. The CDR3 here is CASGQGSYGYTF. The CDR3 DNA is TGTGCCAGCGGACAGGGGTCCTATGGCTACACCTTC. Full variable domain (outside the CDR3, taken from reference TRBV7-9 and TRBJ1-2): DTGVSQNPRHKITKRGQNVTFRCDPISEHNRLYWYRQTLGQGPEFLTYFQNEAQLEKSRLLSDRFSAERPKGSFSTLEIQRTEQGDSAMYLCASGQGSYGYTFGSGTRLTVV.

This clonotype has at least ten counts. V is TRBV7-8 and J is TRBJ1-2; D is unresolved. The CDR3 has 15 amino acids. V was shortened by 2 bases and J by 2 bases, with 12 bases between the two germline ends. Germline V lookup: CDR1 SGHVS, CDR2 FQNEAQ. CDR3 sequence (DNA): TGTGCCAGCAGCTTAAAAGTCGGGCCGAACTATGGCTACACCTTC. It specifies CASSLKVGPNYGYTF.

This clonotype came up a few times. The chain links TRBV19 to TRBJ2-7; 9 nucleotides align to TRBD1. This CDR3 is built from 15 residues. In germline, CDR1 is LNHDA, CDR2 SQIVND (reference sequence). Trimming at V came to 3 bases and at J to 4 bases, leaving 7 bases not matched to a gene. The CDR3 loop reads CASSMPGQGRYEQYF. The DNA for the CDR3 is TGTGCCAGTAGTATGCCGGGACAGGGAAGGTACGAGCAGTACTTC.

This clonotype was observed at least ten times. CDR3 amino acids: CASSPTPLNTEAFF. The DNA of the CDR3 is TGTGCCAGCAGCCCGACACCTTTGAACACTGAAGCTTTCTTT. This chain uses TRBV14 with TRBJ1-1, with D unclear. The CDR3 contains 14 residues. Germline CDR1 reads SGHDN; CDR2 reads FVKESK. Between the trimmed V and J ends, which lost 4 bases and 0 bases, there was a span of 9 bases.

The V gene is TRBV25-1, the J gene TRBJ2-5; D is ambiguous. Looked up from germline, CDR1 is MGHDK and CDR2 is SYGVNS. V was trimmed by 6 bases and J by 4 bases, leaving 18 bases between them. The CDR3 is 15 residues long. For the CDR3, the DNA is TGTGCCAGCAGCGCTCGAGGAAATTCCCCAGAGACCCAGTACTTC. This sequence encodes CASSARGNSPETQYF.

This clonotype was counted many times. The V and J genes are TRBV9 and TRBJ1-5; D gene uncertain. Germline values: CDR1 SGDLS, CDR2 YYNGEE. V was clipped by 0 bases and J by 4 bases, with 8 bases between them. CDR3 size: 14 residues. DNA of the CDR3: TGTGCCAGCAGCGTAGCCCCCCTTAATCAGCCCCAGCATTTT. It encodes CASSVAPLNQPQHF.

The chain links TRBV10-3 to TRBJ2-6; 8 bases are shared with TRBD1. Germline V gene data show CDR1 as ENHRY and CDR2 as SYGVKD. The CDR3 covers 18 residues. V gave up 6 bases and J gave up 0 bases; unmatched junction bases: 10. The CDR3 sequence is CAISVTGALSSGANVLTF. The CDR3 nucleotides are TGTGCCATCAGCGTGACAGGGGCCCTGAGCTCTGGGGCCAACGTCCTGACTTTC.

J is TRBJ1-4 and V is TRBV20-1; D may be TRBD1 (6 bases). Trimming pared 3 bases from V and 4 bases from J, leaving 12 bases between. Germline lookup yields CDR1 DFQATT and CDR2 SNEGSKA (reference sequence). This CDR3 contains 14 residues. Written as DNA, the CDR3 is TGCAGTGCTAGTGTGACAGGCCTTAATGAAAAACTGTTTTTT. Translating it yields CSASVTGLNEKLFF.

The chain joins TRBV9 to TRBJ2-7; D call uncertain. Trimming cost V 0 bases and J 2 bases, with 9 bases left between them. Germline-derived CDR1 and CDR2 are SGDLS and YYNGEE. CDR3 length equals 14 residues. CDR3 nucleotide sequence: TGTGCCAGCAGCGTAGGACACAACGCCTACGAGCAGTACTTC. Translating it yields CASSVGHNAYEQYF.

This sequence joins TRBV28 and TRBJ1-2, with D maybe TRBD1 (5 bases). From germline, CDR1 is MDHEN and CDR2 SYDVKM. The CDR3 is 14 residues long. Trimming shortened V by 4 bases and J by 5 bases, and 14 bases separated the two germline ends. The CDR3, as DNA: TGTGCCAGCAGTTCTTCAGGGAAGGGGTATGGCTACACCTTC. Translation gives CASSSSGKGYGYTF.

This clonotype occurred a few times. The rearrangement joins TRBV5-5 to TRBJ2-7, with D possibly being TRBD1 (6 bases). Trimming left V 4 bases short and J 6 bases short, with 11 bases between. The CDR3 has 12 residues. CDR1 is SGHKS, CDR2 YYEKEE, per germline (reference sequence). Here the CDR3 DNA reads TGTGCCAGCAGCACGGGACACCCCGAGCAGTACTTC. Amino acid sequence: CASSTGHPEQYF.

This clonotype was counted between two and nine times. The chain combines TRBV7-3 with TRBJ2-5, with 12 positions matching TRBD2. V was clipped by 5 bases and J by 4 bases; unmatched bases: 8. The CDR3 sequence is 16 residues long. Germline CDR1 SGHTA, CDR2 FQGTGA. CDR3 loop: CASSRGLAGYGETQYF. Written as DNA, the CDR3 is TGTGCCAGCAGCCGCGGACTAGCGGGGTATGGAGAGACCCAGTACTTC.

The chain couples TRBV7-2 to TRBJ2-5; D ambiguous. V lost 5 bases and J 0 bases, leaving 16 bases between the germline ends. CDR3 length: 16 residues. Germline V gene data show CDR1 as SGHTA and CDR2 as FQGNSA. The CDR3: CASSQGTAANQETQYF. CDR3 coding DNA: TGTGCCAGCAGCCAAGGAACGGCGGCGAACCAAGAGACCCAGTACTTC.

This clonotype was recorded once. CDR3 in DNA: TGCAGCGTTGGCAGAACACTGAACACTGAAGCTTTCTTT. Translating gives CSVGRTLNTEAFF. The rearrangement joins TRBV29-1 to TRBJ1-1; D remains ambiguous. The V gene lost 4 bases and the J gene lost 0 bases, with 9 bases spanning the gap. Germline CDR1 SQVTM, CDR2 ANQGSEA. The CDR3 spans 13 residues.